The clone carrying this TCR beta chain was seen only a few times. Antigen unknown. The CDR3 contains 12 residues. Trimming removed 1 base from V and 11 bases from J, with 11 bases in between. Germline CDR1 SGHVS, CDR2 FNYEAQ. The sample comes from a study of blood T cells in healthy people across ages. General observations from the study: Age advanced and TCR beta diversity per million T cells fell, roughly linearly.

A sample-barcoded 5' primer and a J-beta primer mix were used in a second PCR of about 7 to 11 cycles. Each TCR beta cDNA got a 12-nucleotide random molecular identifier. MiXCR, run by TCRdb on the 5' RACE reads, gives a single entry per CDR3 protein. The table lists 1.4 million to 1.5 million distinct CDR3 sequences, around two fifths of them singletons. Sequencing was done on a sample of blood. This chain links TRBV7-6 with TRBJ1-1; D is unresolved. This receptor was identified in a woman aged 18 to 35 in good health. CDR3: CASSLDGGWAFF. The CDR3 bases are TGTGCCAGCAGCTTAGATGGAGGGTGGGCTTTCTTT. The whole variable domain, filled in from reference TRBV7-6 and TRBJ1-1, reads GAGVSQSPRYKVTKRGQDVALRCDPISGHVSLYWYRQALGQGPEFLTYFNYEAQQDKSGLPNDRFSAERPEGSISTLTIQRTEQRDSAMYRCASSLDGGWAFFGQGTRLTVV.